This T cell receptor (beta chain) came from a study of cytomegalovirus exposure and HLA in healthy donors. Study observations and caveats: Prediction of most subjects' HLA-A and HLA-B alleles by TCR beta sequences was reportedly accurate. One variant, a missense change in DCLRE1C, was linked in a later analysis to TCR beta V- and J-gene trimming. Highly shared variants forming one cluster were likely a sequencing artifact.

V lost 1 base and J lost 0, with 12 bases in between. Germline V gene lookup returns CDR1 SGHAT and CDR2 FQNNGV. CDR3 length: 16 amino acids. Points on this clone: Its specificity is not known.

13 Jbeta primers and 60 Vbeta primers were used for the PCR. Original handling: Unique TCR beta chains totaled some 80 million in a later count, with some 10 million of them shared. The method was immunoSEQ multiplex PCR; TCRdb's version includes in-frame clones alone and lacks a portion of them. That table furnishes V, J and clone size, whereas the DNA furnished D and trimming. The table shows tens of thousands of clones, with 65% to 85% occurring only once. The chain has TRBV11-2 and TRBJ1-1; D might be TRBD1 (5 bases). Sample: PBMCs. The clonotype comes from a woman aged 30 to 39 in good health and CMV-seropositive. Written as DNA, the CDR3 is TGTGCCAGCAGCTTAGTGGGGCGGTCGATGAACACTGAAGCTTTCTTT. Amino acids: CASSLVGRSMNTEAFF.